This T cell receptor beta chain came from a study of cytomegalovirus exposure and HLA in healthy donors. Concerning this clone: Antigen unknown.

Germline V gene lookup returns CDR1 SNHLY and CDR2 FYNNEI. V dropped 1 base and J dropped 8 bases, with 11 bases sitting between them. This CDR3 has 13 residues. 60 Vbeta and 13 Jbeta primers were used in PCR. Sequenced by immunoSEQ multiplex PCR; TCRdb stores in-frame clones only, minus some. This sample yields about 220,000 clones, of which over 60% are seen a single time; 0.63% belongs to the top ten. Study conclusions and caveats: As a later analysis showed, a missense DCLRE1C variant was linked to trimming of TCR beta V- and J-genes.

Sequenced sample: PBMCs. The genes are TRBV2 and TRBJ1-1, with D possibly matching TRBD1 (6 bases). This TCR derives from a man between 18 and 35 years old in good health and CMV-seronegative. This CDR3 is CASSEGTVTEAFF. The DNA of the CDR3 is TGTGCCAGCAGTGAAGGGACAGTCACAGAAGCTTTCTTT.